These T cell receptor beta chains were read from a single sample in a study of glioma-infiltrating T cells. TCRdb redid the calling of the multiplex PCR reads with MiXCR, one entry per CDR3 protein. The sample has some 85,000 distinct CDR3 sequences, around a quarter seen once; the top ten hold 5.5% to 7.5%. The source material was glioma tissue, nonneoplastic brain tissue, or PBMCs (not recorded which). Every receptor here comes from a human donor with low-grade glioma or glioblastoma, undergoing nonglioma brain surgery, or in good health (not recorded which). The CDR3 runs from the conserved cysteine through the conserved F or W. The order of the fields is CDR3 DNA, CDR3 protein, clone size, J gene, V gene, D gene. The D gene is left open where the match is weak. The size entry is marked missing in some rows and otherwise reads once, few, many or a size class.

TGTGCCAGCACCCGACGACAGTCAGGCTGCACCTTC	CASTRRQSGCTF	NA	TRBJ1-2	TRBV2	NA
TGTGCCAGCTCACCACCAATTCGGGACACTGAGACCCAGTACTTC	CASSPPIRDTETQYF	NA	TRBJ2-5	TRBV18	NA
TGTGCCAGCAGGGGGACATGGAGCAATCAGCCCCAGCATTTT	CASRGTWSNQPQHF	many	TRBJ1-5	TRBV28	NA
TGCGCCAGCAGCCAAGATGAGAACAGGGGCTCTGAAGCTTTCTTT	CASSQDENRGSEAFF	many	TRBJ1-1	TRBV4-1	TRBD1
TGCAGTGCTAACGCCCGGGACAGGGGTTTGGCCTACGAGCAGTACTTC	CSANARDRGLAYEQYF	many	TRBJ2-7	TRBV20-1	TRBD1
TGTGCCAGCAGCTTAGCGGAGGGGGGTGAGCAGTACTTC	CASSLAEGGEQYF	many	TRBJ2-7	TRBV7-2	NA
TGTGCCAGCAGTGTATCAGATACGCAGTATTTT	CASSVSDTQYF	many	TRBJ2-3	TRBV2	NA
TGTGCCAGCAGCAGACAGGAAGAGACCCAGTACTTC	CASSRQEETQYF	many	TRBJ2-5	TRBV3-1	NA
TGCGCCAGCAGCTCGTTCCTGGGACAGGACGTCCCCACCTTC	CASSSFLGQDVPTF	many	TRBJ1-2	TRBV4-1	TRBD1
TGTGCCAGCAGTTACGGGGTGGGCTACACCTTC	CASSYGVGYTF	many	TRBJ1-2	TRBV6-6	NA
TGTGCCAGCAGCTTAGACAGGGGGCGATCCTACGAGCAGTACTTC	CASSLDRGRSYEQYF	NA	TRBJ2-7	TRBV11-2	TRBD1
TGTGCCAGCAGTTTCCCCCTGCCCACAGATACGCAGTATTTT	CASSFPLPTDTQYF	NA	TRBJ2-3	TRBV12-3/TRBV12-4	NA
TGTGCCAGCAGTTTGAGAGGGTATGGAAACACCATATATTTT	CASSLRGYGNTIYF	many	TRBJ1-3	TRBV6-1	NA
TGTGCCAGCAGTTCGCCGGGGGGCTATAATTCACCCCTCCACTTT	CASSSPGGYNSPLHF	NA	TRBJ1-6	TRBV28	NA